Described below is a single T cell receptor beta chain sequence and its context. Unique molecular identifiers were incorporated into the prepared TCRbeta library. Each CDR3 protein gets one entry after TCRdb re-called the PCR reads with MiXCR. The profile shows 670,000 or so distinct CDR3 sequences, roughly 13% of them singletons. The entry originates in a study of T-cell reconstitution after alpha-beta-depleted transplantation in children. CDR3 length equals 15 residues. Germline trimming cut 4 bases from V and 2 bases from J; bases unmatched to any gene: 7. In germline, CDR1 is MDHEN, CDR2 SYDVKM. The chain combines TRBV28 with TRBJ2-7; TRBD2 matches 8 bases. This TCR derives from a girl aged 2-10 years with congenital amegakaryocytic thrombocytopenia, due to receive a stem cell transplant. Sequences were derived from PBMCs, sampled before TCRalphabeta/CD19-depleted stem cell transplant. The CDR3 region has the DNA TGTGCCAGCAGTTCCCTACTAGCGGAGACCTACGAGCAGTACTTC. Protein: CASSSLLAETYEQYF.